This TCR beta chain comes out of a study of T-cell memory formation after mild COVID-19 (dated by TCRdb to about 2021). About the full investigation: TCR sequence clusters from the two donors were found to be largely donor specific. In two donors, T-cell clones that expanded and contracted after mild COVID-19 were tracked by sequencing TCRalpha and TCRbeta repertoires over time. Two young, previously healthy adult volunteers, one female and one male, were included in the cohort.

The reads were generated on an Illumina NovaSeq 6000. TCRalpha and TCRbeta cDNA libraries were constructed by 5'RACE with constant-segment primers, with sample barcodes and unique molecular identifiers being introduced. RNA was extracted from every sample with Trizol reagent. Libraries were amplified in two PCR steps, with a second sample barcode and Illumina TruSeq adapters added in the second step. Libraries were sequenced on an Illumina NovaSeq with 2 x 150 bp paired-end reads. Processing in the source paper ran as follows. Demultiplexing of reads and collapsing into UMI-guided consensus sequences were performed with migec v1.2.7. Using mixcr v2.1.11, UMI consensuses were aligned to TRA and TRB V and J templates and then assembled into clonotypes. Clonotypes were classified as expanded or contracted when called significant by both edgeR and NoisET, with noise models trained on biological replicates. For edgeR calls, the cutoffs were a false discovery rate-adjusted p below 0.01 and a log2 fold-change threshold of 1. As an exploratory analysis of dynamics, max-normalized trajectories of the 1000 most abundant clonotypes were examined with PCA combined with hierarchical clustering. Each responding clone was given a CD4 or CD8 phenotype based on the CD4+ and CD8+ repertoires, which had been sequenced separately. In TCRdb, the public reads were trimmed at Q25 with fastp and aligned with MiXCR, with productive beta chains retained. A single entry per CDR3 protein holds the most common genes and DNA from its merged rows. TCRdb, rather than the study authors, made the V and J calls. Across this sample there are 250,000 to 300,000 distinct CDR3 sequences, with around 15% seen only once. The ten top clones hold more than 20% of the sample.

The CDR3 runs 13 residues from the cysteine to the phenylalanine. Only the CDR3 part of the read is kept: 39 bases, read in frame from the first base. The germline V gene gives CDR1 as SGHRS and CDR2 as YFSETQ. At the junction V is shortened by 0 bases and J by 10 bases, with 8 bases in between. Study-level results and caveats: The second-wave clones that peaked on day 37 were not confirmed to be SARS-CoV-2 specific. Contracting CD4+ clones turned up mainly in the CM and EM memory subsets, whereas EMRA was where CD8+ clones were enriched. The study covered only a couple of mild cases, and larger cohorts including severe cases with pre-infection samples were considered necessary. The detection of some responding clones in pre-infection memory suggests that pre-existing cross-reactive memory T cells joined the SARS-CoV-2 response. Clones contracting from day 15 to 85 had balanced CD4/CD8 phenotypes, while a second wave expanding from day 15 to 37 was biased towards CD4+.

PBMCs were isolated by Ficoll-Paque density gradient centrifugation. This clonotype was detected only once. The clone's antigen remains unknown. Base-call qualities are not available, and no considerably larger clone is one nucleotide away. One read amounts to weak evidence. This sequence was found in a man aged 18 to 30 who had mild COVID-19 (a few samples of this study predate the infection). The sample titles of this study are shuffled in the database, so cell type and time point are left out; the donor was told from shared clones. In this chain, TRBV5-1 is recombined with TRBJ1-6, with the D gene call left open. Material: PBMCs or a T cell subset sorted from them (not recorded which). CDR3 region: CASSLEGFSPLHF. The bases read TGCGCCAGCAGCTTGGAGGGTTTCTCACCCCTCCACTTT.